This is a list of T cell receptor beta chains from one sample in a study of T cells after yellow fever vaccination. From the 5' RACE reads, TCRdb called clonotypes with MiXCR, one entry per CDR3 protein. The data hold 300,000 to 350,000 distinct CDR3 sequences, with around 4.1% observed a single time. Source: PBMCs, taken 5 days after the yellow fever booster vaccination. These receptor sequences come from a man younger than 35 who received the YFV17D yellow fever vaccine. Both conserved end residues are part of each CDR3. A D gene is named only where the DNA matches it firmly. Expanded clones are given a class, and other clones once, few, many or no size at all.

len	v_gene	abundance	j_gene	d_gene	CDR3nt	CDR3aa
11	TRBV10-3	NA	TRBJ2-7	NA	TGTGCCATCCGAGGCTCGGACGAGCAGTACTTC	CAIRGSDEQYF
16	TRBV7-3	few	TRBJ2-1	NA	TGTGCCAGCAGCTTAATGGGCGTCAGGAAATTCGATGAGCAGTTCTTC	CASSLMGVRKFDEQFF
14	TRBV4-1	NA	TRBJ2-3	NA	TGCGCCAGCAGCCAGGCACGCCTGTCAGATACGCAGTATTTT	CASSQARLSDTQYF
14	TRBV20-1	many	TRBJ2-1	TRBD2	TGCAGTGCCGCGGGGGGTGACCCCTACAATGAGCAGTTCTTC	CSAAGGDPYNEQFF
13	TRBV6-2/TRBV6-3	few	TRBJ1-2	NA	TGTGCCAGCAGTCATACAGGGATCTATGGCTACACCTTC	CASSHTGIYGYTF
12	TRBV7-2	many	TRBJ1-6	NA	TGTGCCAGCAGCTTATTCGGCCCACCCCTCCACTTT	CASSLFGPPLHF
12	TRBV28	NA	TRBJ2-7	NA	TGTGCCGTGAGAGCAGGGGACTACGAGCAGTACTTC	CAVRAGDYEQYF
16	TRBV15	NA	TRBJ1-3	NA	TGTGCCACCAGCGGACGACAGGTTTACTCTGGAAACACCATATATTTT	CATSGRQVYSGNTIYF
11	TRBV20-1	few	TRBJ1-2	NA	TGCAGTGCTAGTGAGGCCTATGGCTACACCTTC	CSASEAYGYTF
17	TRBV9	NA	TRBJ2-5	TRBD2	TGTGCCAGCAGCGTAGATCCCACTAGCGGGGGCCAAGAGACCCAGTACTTC	CASSVDPTSGGQETQYF
15	TRBV20-1	many	TRBJ2-6	TRBD2	TGCAGTGCTCAAACCGGGGGGTCTGGGGCCAACGTCCTGACTTTC	CSAQTGGSGANVLTF
14	TRBV18	many	TRBJ2-1	TRBD1	TGTGCCAGCTCAAGGGACAGACAACACAATGAGCAGTTCTTC	CASSRDRQHNEQFF
19	TRBV7-9	NA	TRBJ2-7	TRBD2	TGTGCCAGCAGCCGATACCAGACTAGCGGGGGGCGTACGATAGACGAGCAGTACTTC	CASSRYQTSGGRTIDEQYF
12	TRBV10-3	many	TRBJ1-5	NA	TGTGCCATCAGCCCCGTGGGTCAGCCCCAGCATTTT	CAISPVGQPQHF
14	TRBV20-1	NA	TRBJ1-5	NA	TGCAGTGCTCATTCCCCTGTGAGCAATCAGCCCCAGCATTTT	CSAHSPVSNQPQHF
14	TRBV5-5	NA	TRBJ1-2	NA	TGTGCCAGCAGCTTGGATTGGGTAAACTATGGCTACACCTTC	CASSLDWVNYGYTF
15	TRBV4-3	NA	TRBJ1-1	NA	TGCGCCAGCAGCCAAGAACAGGGACTTTTCCCTGAAGCTTTCTTT	CASSQEQGLFPEAFF
15	TRBV5-1	many	TRBJ1-2	NA	TGCGCCAGCAGCCCGGACAGCCGGCCTAACTATGGCTACACCTTC	CASSPDSRPNYGYTF
14	TRBV4-2	NA	TRBJ1-2	TRBD1	TGTGCCAGCAGCCAAGACACCAGGGGGGATGGCTACACCTTC	CASSQDTRGDGYTF
13	TRBV12-3/TRBV12-4	few	TRBJ1-2	NA	TGTGCCAGCACCCGGACAGACGACTATGGCTACACCTTC	CASTRTDDYGYTF
17	TRBV27	NA	TRBJ1-1	TRBD1	TGTGCCAGCAGTCAGTCCCAATACGGGACAGGGGGGACTGAAGCTTTCTTT	CASSQSQYGTGGTEAFF
13	TRBV20-1	few	TRBJ2-5	NA	TGCAGTGCTACCCCCTTTCGGGTTGAGACCCAGTACTTC	CSATPFRVETQYF
15	TRBV20-1	few	TRBJ2-3	NA	TGCAGTGCTAGAGATACGAGCCCCAGCACAGATACGCAGTATTTT	CSARDTSPSTDTQYF
15	TRBV4-2	few	TRBJ2-1	NA	TGTGCCAGCAGCCAAGTTAACGGGGGTTACAATGAGCAGTTCTTC	CASSQVNGGYNEQFF
16	TRBV6-5	few	TRBJ2-2	TRBD2	TGTGCCAGCCGACTAGCGGGGGGTTCGAGCACCGGGGAGCTGTTTTTT	CASRLAGGSSTGELFF
15	TRBV11-1	many	TRBJ2-1	TRBD1	TGTGCCAGCAGCTATTTCGGGACAGTCTACAATGAGCAGTTCTTC	CASSYFGTVYNEQFF
15	TRBV20-1	many	TRBJ2-7	NA	TGCAGTGCTCCCCCCCCCGGGACCTCCGGCTACGAGCAGTACTTC	CSAPPPGTSGYEQYF
14	TRBV5-4	few	TRBJ2-3	TRBD1	TGTGCCAGCAGCAGGACAGGGGTGGGAGATACGCAGTATTTT	CASSRTGVGDTQYF
13	TRBV18	NA	TRBJ1-1	NA	TGTGCCAGCTCGCCGCTCGAGAACACTGAAGCTTTCTTT	CASSPLENTEAFF
14	TRBV20-1	many	TRBJ2-7	NA	TGCAGTGCAAAGAGTCTCCAGAGCTCCTACGAGCAGTACTTC	CSAKSLQSSYEQYF
15	TRBV4-1	few	TRBJ2-1	TRBD2	TGCGCCAGCAGCCAAGATGGGACTAGCTGGTATGAGCAGTTCTTC	CASSQDGTSWYEQFF
16	TRBV5-1	NA	TRBJ2-6	NA	TGCGCCAGCAGGCCTTCTGGGGTATCTGGGGCCAACGTCCTGACTTTC	CASRPSGVSGANVLTF
15	TRBV5-1	NA	TRBJ2-2	NA	TGCGCCAGCAGCCCCCGGGAATTGAGCACCGGGGAGCTGTTTTTT	CASSPRELSTGELFF
16	TRBV27	few	TRBJ1-5	TRBD1	TGTGCCAGCAGCCATACATTACAGGGGCTGGGGATGTCCCAGCATTTT	CASSHTLQGLGMSQHF
15	TRBV7-6	many	TRBJ2-2	NA	TGTGCCAGCAGCTGGGGCGGCCTACGCACCGGGGAGCTGTTTTTT	CASSWGGLRTGELFF
18	TRBV4-2	many	TRBJ1-1	NA	TGTGCCAGCAGCCAAGATGAGCGGGCTACAGGTCTTAACACTGAAGCTTTCTTT	CASSQDERATGLNTEAFF
15	TRBV6-6	many	TRBJ2-7	NA	TGTGCCAGCAGTTACGCTACAGGAAGAGACTACGAGCAGTACTTC	CASSYATGRDYEQYF
14	TRBV4-2	few	TRBJ1-2	NA	TGTGCCAGCAGCCAAGACGTTCCGGGGCGATTGCACACCTTC	CASSQDVPGRLHTF
15	TRBV12-3/TRBV12-4	many	TRBJ1-5	NA	TGTGCCAGCAGCCTGACAGTAGGTACTAATCAGCCCCAGCATTTT	CASSLTVGTNQPQHF
15	TRBV7-3	few	TRBJ1-2	TRBD1	TGTGCCAGCAGCTTAATCCCGACAGGGGTAGATGGCTACACCTTC	CASSLIPTGVDGYTF
12	TRBV20-1	many	TRBJ2-7	NA	TGCAGTGCTAGGACAGCTGCCTACGAGCAGTACTTC	CSARTAAYEQYF
14	TRBV29-1	NA	TRBJ1-5	NA	TGCAGCGTTCGAACGGGGAATAGCAATCAGCCCCAGCATTTT	CSVRTGNSNQPQHF
16	TRBV18	many	TRBJ2-3	TRBD1	TGTGCCAGCTCCCCACGGGACAGGGGAAGCATCGATACGCAGTATTTT	CASSPRDRGSIDTQYF
13	TRBV29-1	few	TRBJ2-3	TRBD1	TGCAGCGTTGAGGGACAGAGGGGAGATACGCAGTATTTT	CSVEGQRGDTQYF
15	TRBV7-8	NA	TRBJ2-7	NA	TGTGCCAGCAGCTTCCTTACACGGACGCTCTACGAGCAGTACTTC	CASSFLTRTLYEQYF
16	TRBV7-2	many	TRBJ2-2	TRBD2	TGTGCCAGCAGACCCGGGGGGGGAGTGTCGACCGGGGAGCTGTTTTTT	CASRPGGGVSTGELFF
13	TRBV24-1	NA	TRBJ2-5	NA	TGTGCCACCAGTGAAGCAGGGCGGGAGACCCAGTACTTC	CATSEAGRETQYF
14	TRBV5-1	many	TRBJ2-1	TRBD1	TGCGCCAGCAGCCCCCGGACAGGGGGCGATGAGCAGTTCTTC	CASSPRTGGDEQFF
17	TRBV5-1	many	TRBJ2-6	NA	TGCGCCAGCAGCTTGGATTTTCTGGCTCTGCGGGCCAACGTCCTGACTTTC	CASSLDFLALRANVLTF
14	TRBV4-3	many	TRBJ1-1	NA	TGCGCCAGCAGCCAAGAAGCCGCGGCCCCGGGGGCTTTCTTT	CASSQEAAAPGAFF
15	TRBV7-6	many	TRBJ2-5	TRBD2	TGTGCCAGCAGCGTCGGGACTAGCGGGGGTGGGACCCAGTACTTC	CASSVGTSGGGTQYF
21	TRBV7-2	few	TRBJ1-4	TRBD1	TGTGCCAGCAGCTTAGCGATTGGGTCCGGGACAGGGGATCTCGGGTATGAAAAACTGTTTTTT	CASSLAIGSGTGDLGYEKLFF
13	TRBV7-2	many	TRBJ2-7	NA	TGTGCCAGCACCTACTTCGTGGGGGGCGAGCAGTACTTC	CASTYFVGGEQYF
16	TRBV2	NA	TRBJ2-2	NA	TGTGCCAGCAGTGACGGGACACCGGGGAACACCGGGGAGCTGTTTTTT	CASSDGTPGNTGELFF
13	TRBV18	many	TRBJ1-4	NA	TGTGCCAGCTCACCGGACACTAATGAAAAACTGTTTTTT	CASSPDTNEKLFF
17	TRBV5-4	few	TRBJ2-2	NA	TGTGCCAGCAGCTTGGCCTCCGGGGGTAGGGACACCGGGGAGCTGTTTTTT	CASSLASGGRDTGELFF
12	TRBV7-2	NA	TRBJ1-1	TRBD1	TGTGCCAGCAGCTCGGGACAGGGAGCAGCTTTCTTT	CASSSGQGAAFF
16	TRBV7-3	few	TRBJ2-2	TRBD1	TGTGCCAGCAGCCGCATGGTTGGGACAGGGACCGGGGAGCTGTTTTTT	CASSRMVGTGTGELFF